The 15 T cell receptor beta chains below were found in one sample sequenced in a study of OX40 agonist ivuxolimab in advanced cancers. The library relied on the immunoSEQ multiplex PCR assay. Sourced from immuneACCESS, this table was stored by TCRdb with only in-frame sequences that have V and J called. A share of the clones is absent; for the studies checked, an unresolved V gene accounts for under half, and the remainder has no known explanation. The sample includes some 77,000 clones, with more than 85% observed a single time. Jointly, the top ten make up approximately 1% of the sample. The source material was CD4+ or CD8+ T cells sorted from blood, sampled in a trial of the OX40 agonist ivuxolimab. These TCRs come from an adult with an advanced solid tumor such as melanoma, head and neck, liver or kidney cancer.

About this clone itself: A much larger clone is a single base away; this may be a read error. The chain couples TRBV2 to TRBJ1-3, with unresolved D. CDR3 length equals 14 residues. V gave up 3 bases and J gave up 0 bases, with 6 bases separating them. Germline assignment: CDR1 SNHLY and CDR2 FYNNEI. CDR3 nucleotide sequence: TGTGCCAGCAGTGATCGGTCCTCTGGAAACACCATATATTTT. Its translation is CASSDRSSGNTIYF. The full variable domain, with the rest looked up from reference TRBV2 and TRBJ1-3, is EPEVTQTPSHQVTQMGQEVILRCVPISNHLYFYWYRQILGQKVEFLVSFYNNEISEKSEIFDDQFSVERPDGSNFTLKIRSTKLEDSAMYFCASSDRSSGNTIYFGEGSWLTVV.

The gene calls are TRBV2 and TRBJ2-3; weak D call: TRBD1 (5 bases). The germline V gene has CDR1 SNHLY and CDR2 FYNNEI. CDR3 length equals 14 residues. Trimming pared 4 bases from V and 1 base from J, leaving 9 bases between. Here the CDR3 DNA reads TGTGCCAGCAGTGTAGTCAGGGGCACAGATACGCAGTATTTT. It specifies CASSVVRGTDTQYF.

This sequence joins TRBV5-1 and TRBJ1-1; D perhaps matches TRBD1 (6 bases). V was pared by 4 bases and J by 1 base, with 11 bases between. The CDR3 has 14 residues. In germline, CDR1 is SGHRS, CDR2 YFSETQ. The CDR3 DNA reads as TGCGCCAGCAGCCCACAGACAGGGAACACTGAAGCTTTCTTT. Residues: CASSPQTGNTEAFF.

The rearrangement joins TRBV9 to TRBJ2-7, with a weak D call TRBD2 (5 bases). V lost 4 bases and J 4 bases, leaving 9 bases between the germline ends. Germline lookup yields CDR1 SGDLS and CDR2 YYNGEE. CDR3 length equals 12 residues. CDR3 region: CASSPGGYEQYF. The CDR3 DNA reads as TGTGCCAGCAGCCCTGGAGGATACGAGCAGTACTTC.

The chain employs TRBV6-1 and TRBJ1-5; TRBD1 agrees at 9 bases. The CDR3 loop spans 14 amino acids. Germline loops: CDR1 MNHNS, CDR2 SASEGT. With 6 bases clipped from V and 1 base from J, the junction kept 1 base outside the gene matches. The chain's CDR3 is CASRTGGSNQPQHF. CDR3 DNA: TGTGCCAGCAGGACAGGGGGAAGCAATCAGCCCCAGCATTTT.

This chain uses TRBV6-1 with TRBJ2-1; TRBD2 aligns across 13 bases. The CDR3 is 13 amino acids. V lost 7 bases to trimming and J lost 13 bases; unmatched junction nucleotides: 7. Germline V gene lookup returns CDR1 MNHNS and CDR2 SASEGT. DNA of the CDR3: TGTGCCAGCAACTCCGGACTAGCGGGAGCACAGTTCTTC. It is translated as CASNSGLAGAQFF.

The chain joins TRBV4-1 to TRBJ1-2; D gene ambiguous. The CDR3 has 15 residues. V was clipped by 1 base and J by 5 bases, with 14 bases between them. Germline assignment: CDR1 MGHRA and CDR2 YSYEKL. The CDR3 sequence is CASSQAPGRDYGYTF. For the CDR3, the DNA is TGCGCCAGCAGCCAAGCCCCGGGTAGGGATTATGGCTACACCTTC.

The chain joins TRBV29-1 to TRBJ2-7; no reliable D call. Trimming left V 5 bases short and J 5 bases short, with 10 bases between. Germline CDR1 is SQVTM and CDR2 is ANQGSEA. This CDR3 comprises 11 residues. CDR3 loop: CSVSDQNEQYF. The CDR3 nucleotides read TGCAGCGTTTCGGACCAGAACGAGCAGTACTTC.

In DNA form, the CDR3 reads TGCGCCAGCAGCCCCCAGGGGGCGCTAGCCAAAAACATTCAGTACTTC. This translates into CASSPQGALAKNIQYF. This chain connects TRBV5-1 to TRBJ2-4; 8 nucleotides match TRBD1. V lost 4 bases and J lost 0; bases outside the gene matches: 6. There are 16 residues in the CDR3. Germline V CDR1 and CDR2: SGHRS, YFSETQ. The full variable domain, its missing parts supplied by reference TRBV5-1 and TRBJ2-4, is KAGVTQTPRYLIKTRGQQVTLSCSPISGHRSVSWYQQTPGQGLQFLFEYFSETQRNKGNFPGRFSGRQFSNSRSEMNVSTLELGDSALYLCASSPQGALAKNIQYFGAGTRLSVL.

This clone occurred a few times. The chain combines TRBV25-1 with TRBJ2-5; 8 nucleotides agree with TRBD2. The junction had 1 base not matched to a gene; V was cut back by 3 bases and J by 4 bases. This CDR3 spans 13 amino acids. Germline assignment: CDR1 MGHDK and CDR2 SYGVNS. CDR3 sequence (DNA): TGTGCCAGCAGTGAGACTAGCGCAGAGACCCAGTACTTC. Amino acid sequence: CASSETSAETQYF.

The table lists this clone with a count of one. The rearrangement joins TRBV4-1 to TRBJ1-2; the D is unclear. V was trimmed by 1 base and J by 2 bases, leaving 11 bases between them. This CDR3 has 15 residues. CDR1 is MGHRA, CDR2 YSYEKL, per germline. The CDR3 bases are TGCGCCAGCAGCCAAGGATCGGGCGGGAACTATGGCTACACCTTC. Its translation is CASSQGSGGNYGYTF.

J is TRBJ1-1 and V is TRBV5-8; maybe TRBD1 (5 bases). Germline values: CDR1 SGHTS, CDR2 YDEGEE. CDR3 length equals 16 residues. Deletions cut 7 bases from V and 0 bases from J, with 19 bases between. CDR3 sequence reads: CASFPLTGTVNTEAFF. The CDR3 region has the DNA TGTGCCAGCTTTCCCCTTACCGGGACGGTGAACACTGAAGCTTTCTTT. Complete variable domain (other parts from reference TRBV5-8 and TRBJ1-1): EAGVTQSPTHLIKTRGQQATLRCSPISGHTSVYWYQQALGLGLQFLLWYDEGEERNRGNFPPRFSGRQFPNYSSELNVNALELEDSALYLCASFPLTGTVNTEAFFGQGTRLTVV.

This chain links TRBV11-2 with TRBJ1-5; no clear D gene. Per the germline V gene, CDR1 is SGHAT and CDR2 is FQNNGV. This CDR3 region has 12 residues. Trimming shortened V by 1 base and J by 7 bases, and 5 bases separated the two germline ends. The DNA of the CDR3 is TGTGCCAGCAGCTTAGCAGGACAGCCCCAGCATTTT. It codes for CASSLAGQPQHF.

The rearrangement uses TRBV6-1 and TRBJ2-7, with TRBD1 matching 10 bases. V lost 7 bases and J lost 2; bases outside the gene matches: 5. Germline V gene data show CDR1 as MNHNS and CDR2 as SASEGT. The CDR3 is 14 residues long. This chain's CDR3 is CASMTGGEPYEQYF. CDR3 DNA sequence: TGTGCCAGCATGACAGGGGGCGAACCCTACGAGCAGTACTTC.

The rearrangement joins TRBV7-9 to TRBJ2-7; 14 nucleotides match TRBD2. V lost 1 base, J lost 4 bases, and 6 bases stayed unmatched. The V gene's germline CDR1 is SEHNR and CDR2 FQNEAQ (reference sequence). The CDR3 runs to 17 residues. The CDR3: CASSLEPGTSGSYEQYF. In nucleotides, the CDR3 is TGTGCCAGCAGCTTAGAACCCGGGACTAGCGGGAGTTACGAGCAGTACTTC.